This is a list of T cell receptor beta chains from one sample in a study of blood T cell repertoires in COVID-19. Method: immunoSEQ multiplex PCR; TCRdb's copy keeps in-frame clones and lacks some. The data hold about 170,000 clones, with about 85% observed a single time. Sequenced input: peripheral blood. These receptors were collected from a human donor with acute or convalescent COVID-19. The donor label of this sample is uncertain. CDR3s include the opening cysteine and the closing phenylalanine or tryptophan. A D gene is named only where the DNA matches it firmly. Expanded clones are given a class, and other clones once, few, many or no size at all.

clone_size: -
cdr3_length: 14
v_call: TRBV5-6
d_call: TRBD1
j_call: TRBJ1-2
cdr3_aa: CASSSDRWDYGYTF
cdr3_nt: TGTGCCAGCAGCTCGGACAGGTGGGACTATGGCTACACCTTC

clone_size: -
cdr3_length: 13
v_call: TRBV6-2/TRBV6-3
d_call: -
j_call: TRBJ1-1
cdr3_aa: CASSYGGYTEAFF
cdr3_nt: TGTGCCAGCAGTTACGGGGGCTACACTGAAGCTTTCTTT

clone_size: -
cdr3_length: 14
v_call: TRBV29-1
d_call: TRBD1
j_call: TRBJ1-3
cdr3_aa: CSVGTGGFGNTIYF
cdr3_nt: TGCAGCGTCGGAACAGGGGGCTTTGGAAACACCATATATTTT

clone_size: -
cdr3_length: 13
v_call: TRBV7-2
d_call: -
j_call: TRBJ2-7
cdr3_aa: CASSLERYGEQYF
cdr3_nt: TGTGCCAGCAGCTTAGAACGCTACGGCGAGCAGTACTTC

clone_size: -
cdr3_length: 11
v_call: TRBV30
d_call: TRBD2
j_call: TRBJ2-7
cdr3_aa: CAWRWGGEQYF
cdr3_nt: TGTGCCTGGAGATGGGGGGGCGAGCAGTACTTC

clone_size: few
cdr3_length: 13
v_call: TRBV5-1
d_call: -
j_call: TRBJ1-1
cdr3_aa: CASSAGPRPEAFF
cdr3_nt: TGCGCCAGCAGCGCGGGCCCAAGGCCTGAAGCTTTCTTT

clone_size: -
cdr3_length: 19
v_call: TRBV9
d_call: TRBD1
j_call: TRBJ1-2
cdr3_aa: CASSDDPRDRGKVKDGYTF
cdr3_nt: TGTGCCAGCAGCGACGACCCACGGGACAGGGGTAAGGTTAAGGATGGCTACACCTTC

clone_size: -
cdr3_length: 15
v_call: TRBV7-2
d_call: -
j_call: TRBJ2-5
cdr3_aa: CASILAGGSAETQYF
cdr3_nt: TGTGCCAGCATCCTGGCTGGGGGCTCGGCGGAGACCCAGTACTTC

clone_size: -
cdr3_length: 15
v_call: TRBV4-1
d_call: -
j_call: TRBJ1-1
cdr3_aa: CASSQLGQSNTEAFF
cdr3_nt: TGCGCCAGCAGCCAATTAGGACAGTCGAACACTGAAGCTTTCTTT

clone_size: -
cdr3_length: 15
v_call: TRBV2
d_call: TRBD2
j_call: TRBJ2-7
cdr3_aa: CASSVAGLGPREQYF
cdr3_nt: TGTGCCAGCAGTGTTGCCGGACTAGGCCCGCGGGAGCAGTACTTC

clone_size: once
cdr3_length: 16
v_call: TRBV5-1
d_call: TRBD2
j_call: TRBJ2-3
cdr3_aa: CASSPRGASGGDTQYF
cdr3_nt: TGCGCCAGCAGCCCCCGGGGGGCTAGCGGGGGTGATACGCAGTATTTT

clone_size: -
cdr3_length: 14
v_call: TRBV3-1/TRBV3-2
d_call: TRBD1
j_call: TRBJ2-7
cdr3_aa: CASSPRDRGNEQYF
cdr3_nt: TGTGCCAGCAGCCCCCGGGACAGGGGAAACGAGCAGTACTTC

clone_size: -
cdr3_length: 14
v_call: TRBV6-5
d_call: TRBD1
j_call: TRBJ2-7
cdr3_aa: CASSSRDRFYEQYF
cdr3_nt: TGTGCCAGCAGTTCCCGGGACAGGTTCTACGAGCAGTACTTC

clone_size: few
cdr3_length: 15
v_call: TRBV18
d_call: -
j_call: TRBJ1-5
cdr3_aa: CASSRGVVPDQPQHF
cdr3_nt: TGTGCCAGCTCACGGGGAGTAGTTCCGGATCAGCCCCAGCATTTT

clone_size: -
cdr3_length: 14
v_call: TRBV15
d_call: -
j_call: TRBJ2-2
cdr3_aa: CATSNQGYTGELFF
cdr3_nt: TGTGCCACCAGCAACCAGGGTTACACCGGGGAGCTGTTTTTT

clone_size: -
cdr3_length: 18
v_call: TRBV24-1
d_call: TRBD1
j_call: TRBJ1-2
cdr3_aa: CATSDLGSYGQGEGGYTF
cdr3_nt: TGTGCCACCAGTGATTTGGGATCATACGGACAGGGGGAGGGCGGCTACACCTTC

clone_size: -
cdr3_length: 12
v_call: TRBV5-1
d_call: -
j_call: TRBJ2-5
cdr3_aa: CASSLAAETQYF
cdr3_nt: TGCGCCAGCAGCTTGGCCGCGGAGACCCAGTACTTC

clone_size: once
cdr3_length: 20
v_call: TRBV11-3
d_call: TRBD2
j_call: TRBJ2-2
cdr3_aa: CASSLDYRLGLAGVAGELFF
cdr3_nt: TGTGCCAGCAGCTTAGACTACAGACTCGGGCTAGCGGGGGTTGCCGGGGAGCTGTTTTTT

clone_size: -
cdr3_length: 15
v_call: TRBV5-1
d_call: -
j_call: TRBJ1-1
cdr3_aa: CASSLGSGRNTEAFF
cdr3_nt: TGCGCCAGCAGCTTGGGTTCCGGGAGGAACACTGAAGCTTTCTTT

clone_size: once
cdr3_length: 13
v_call: TRBV24-1
d_call: -
j_call: TRBJ1-5
cdr3_aa: CATSQQMDQPQHF
cdr3_nt: TGTGCCACCAGTCAACAGATGGATCAGCCCCAGCATTTT

clone_size: -
cdr3_length: 16
v_call: TRBV28
d_call: -
j_call: TRBJ1-1
cdr3_aa: CATRALYGTMNTEAFF
cdr3_nt: TGTGCCACTCGCGCCCTTTACGGGACTATGAACACTGAAGCTTTCTTT

clone_size: -
cdr3_length: 14
v_call: TRBV19
d_call: -
j_call: TRBJ1-2
cdr3_aa: CASRPGGGNYGYTF
cdr3_nt: TGTGCCAGTAGGCCCGGGGGAGGGAACTATGGCTACACCTTC

clone_size: -
cdr3_length: 14
v_call: TRBV6-6
d_call: -
j_call: TRBJ2-5
cdr3_aa: CASAEGGNQETQYF
cdr3_nt: TGTGCCAGCGCCGAGGGGGGGAACCAAGAGACCCAGTACTTC

clone_size: -
cdr3_length: 16
v_call: TRBV6-6
d_call: -
j_call: TRBJ1-5
cdr3_aa: CASSYSWGRNNQPQHF
cdr3_nt: TGTGCCAGCAGTTACTCATGGGGGCGGAACAATCAGCCCCAGCATTTT

clone_size: -
cdr3_length: 14
v_call: TRBV7-3
d_call: TRBD1
j_call: TRBJ1-6
cdr3_aa: CASSSQGYNSPLHF
cdr3_nt: TGTGCCAGCAGCTCACAGGGGTATAATTCACCCCTCCACTTT

clone_size: few
cdr3_length: 15
v_call: TRBV7-3
d_call: -
j_call: TRBJ1-1
cdr3_aa: CASSPNYQGNTEAFF
cdr3_nt: TGTGCCAGCAGCCCAAACTACCAGGGGAACACTGAAGCTTTCTTT

clone_size: -
cdr3_length: 14
v_call: TRBV9
d_call: -
j_call: TRBJ1-2
cdr3_aa: CASSVSDRNYGYTF
cdr3_nt: TGTGCCAGCAGCGTGTCTGACAGAAACTATGGCTACACCTTC

clone_size: -
cdr3_length: 13
v_call: TRBV30
d_call: -
j_call: TRBJ1-2
cdr3_aa: CAWSVLNFYGYTF
cdr3_nt: TGTGCCTGGAGTGTGCTCAACTTCTATGGCTACACCTTC

clone_size: -
cdr3_length: 12
v_call: TRBV2
d_call: TRBD2
j_call: TRBJ2-7
cdr3_aa: CASKGLDYEQYF
cdr3_nt: TGTGCCAGCAAGGGACTAGATTACGAGCAGTACTTC

clone_size: -
cdr3_length: 14
v_call: TRBV19
d_call: -
j_call: TRBJ1-2
cdr3_aa: CASSPPGTNYGYTF
cdr3_nt: TGTGCCAGTAGTCCGCCGGGAACTAACTATGGCTACACCTTC